The clone carrying this T cell receptor (beta chain) was observed once. Its antigen is unknown. Sequencing was performed with immunoSEQ multiplex PCR; in TCRdb, only in-frame clones are kept and a portion is missing. The profile shows over 1.5 million clones, around 98% of them singletons. This entry belongs to a study of shared clonotypes between healthy human individuals. As for the study in general: Donor composition was two women and three men, aged 18 to 49. Researchers assigned three CD4 naive, three CD4 memory, two CD8 naive and one CD8 memory plate to each donor. Study-level findings and limits: Generation of non-shared clonotypes was less probable than generation of clonotypes shared by all four donors.

Trimming cost V 5 bases and J 6 bases, with 11 bases left between them. This CDR3 contains 12 residues. Per germline, CDR1 SEHNR and CDR2 FQNEAQ (reference sequence). J is TRBJ2-7 and V is TRBV7-9; D is undetermined. This clonotype originated in a man aged 25 to 40 in good health. The sequencing sample was made of naive CD4+ T cells sorted from blood. As to subset: CD45RA+ positively selected. CDR3 coding DNA: TGTGCCAGCAGCCCTTCTGTCTCCGAGCAGTACTTC. The encoded protein is CASSPSVSEQYF.